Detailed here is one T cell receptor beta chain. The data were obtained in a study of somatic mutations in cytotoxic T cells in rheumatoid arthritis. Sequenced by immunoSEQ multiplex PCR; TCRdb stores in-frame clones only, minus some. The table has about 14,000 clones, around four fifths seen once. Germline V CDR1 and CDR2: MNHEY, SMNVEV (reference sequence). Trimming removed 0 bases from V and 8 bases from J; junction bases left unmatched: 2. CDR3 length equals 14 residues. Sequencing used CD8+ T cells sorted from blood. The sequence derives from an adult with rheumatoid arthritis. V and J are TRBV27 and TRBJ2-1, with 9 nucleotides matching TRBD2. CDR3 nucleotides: TGTGCCAGCAGTTTATCGCCTAGCGGGGATGAGCAGTTCTTC. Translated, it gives CASSLSPSGDEQFF.